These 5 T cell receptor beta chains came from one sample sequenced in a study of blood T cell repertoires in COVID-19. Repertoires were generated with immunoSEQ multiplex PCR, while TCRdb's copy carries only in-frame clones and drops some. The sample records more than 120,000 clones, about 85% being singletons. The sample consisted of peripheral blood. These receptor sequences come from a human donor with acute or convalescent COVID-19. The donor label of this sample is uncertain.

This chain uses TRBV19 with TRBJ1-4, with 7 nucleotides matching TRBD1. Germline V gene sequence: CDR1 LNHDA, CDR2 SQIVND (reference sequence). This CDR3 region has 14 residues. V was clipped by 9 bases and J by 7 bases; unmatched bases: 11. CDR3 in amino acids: CASRGMTGPEKLFF. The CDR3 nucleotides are TGTGCCAGCAGGGGAATGACAGGGCCTGAAAAACTGTTTTTT.

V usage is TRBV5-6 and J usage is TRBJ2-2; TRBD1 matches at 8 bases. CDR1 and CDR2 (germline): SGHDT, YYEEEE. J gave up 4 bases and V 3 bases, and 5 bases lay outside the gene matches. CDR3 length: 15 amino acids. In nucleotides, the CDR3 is TGTGCCAGCAGCTCCCAGGGGGCCCGCACCGGGGAGCTGTTTTTT. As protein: CASSSQGARTGELFF.

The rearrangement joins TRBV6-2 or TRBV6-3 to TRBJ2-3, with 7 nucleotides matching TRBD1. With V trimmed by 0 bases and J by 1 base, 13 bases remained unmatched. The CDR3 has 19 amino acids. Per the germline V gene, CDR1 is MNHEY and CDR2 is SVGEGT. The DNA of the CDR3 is TGTGCCAGCAGTTACTCGGCCGCGCCAGGGGGTGTCGGCACAGATACGCAGTATTTT. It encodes CASSYSAAPGGVGTDTQYF.

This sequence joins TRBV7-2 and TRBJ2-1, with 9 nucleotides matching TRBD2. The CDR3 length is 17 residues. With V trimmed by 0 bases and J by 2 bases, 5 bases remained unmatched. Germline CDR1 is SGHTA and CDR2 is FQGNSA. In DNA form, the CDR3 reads TGTGCCAGCAGCTTAGCCCGGCGGGGGGGCCCCTACAATGAGCAGTTCTTC. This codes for CASSLARRGGPYNEQFF. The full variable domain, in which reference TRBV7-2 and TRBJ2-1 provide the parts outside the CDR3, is GAGVSQSPSNKVTEKGKDVELRCDPISGHTALYWYRQSLGQGLEFLIYFQGNSAPDKSGLPSDRFSAERTGGSVSTLTIQRTQQEDSAVYLCASSLARRGGPYNEQFFGPGTRLTVL.

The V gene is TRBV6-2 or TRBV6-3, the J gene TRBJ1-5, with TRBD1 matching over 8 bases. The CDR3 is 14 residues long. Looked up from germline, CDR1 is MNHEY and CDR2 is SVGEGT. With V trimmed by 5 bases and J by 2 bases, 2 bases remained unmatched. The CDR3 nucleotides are TGTGCCAGCAGTCCGACAGGGGGCAATCAGCCCCAGCATTTT. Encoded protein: CASSPTGGNQPQHF.